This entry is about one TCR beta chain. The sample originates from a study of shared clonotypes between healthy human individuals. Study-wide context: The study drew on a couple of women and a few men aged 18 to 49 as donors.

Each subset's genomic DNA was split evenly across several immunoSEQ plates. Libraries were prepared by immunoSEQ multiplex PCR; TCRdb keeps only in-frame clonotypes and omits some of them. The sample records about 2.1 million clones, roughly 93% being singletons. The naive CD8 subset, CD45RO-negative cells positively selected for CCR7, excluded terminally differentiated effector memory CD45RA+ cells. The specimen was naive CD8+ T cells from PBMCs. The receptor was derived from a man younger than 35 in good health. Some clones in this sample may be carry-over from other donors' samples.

The CDR3 region is CASSPDPGWANVLTF. CDR3 DNA sequence: TGTGCCAGTAGTCCCGACCCTGGCTGGGCCAACGTCCTGACTTTC. This rearrangement joins TRBV19 to TRBJ2-6; D gene unclear. Germline V gives CDR1 LNHDA, CDR2 SQIVND (reference sequence). V was cut by 5 bases and J by 5 bases, with 13 bases left in between. The CDR3 has 15 amino acids.